What follows are 23 T cell receptor beta chains derived from one specimen sequenced in a study of spatial heterogeneity in lung cancer. Stated time point: blood at routine non-recurrence follow-up after resection. TCRdb recomputed calls from the 5' RACE reads with MiXCR, one row per CDR3 protein. The table includes about 70,000 distinct CDR3 sequences, 8% to 10% detected once. The source was PBMCs, collected at follow-up. The receptors were gathered from a female donor with early-stage non-small cell lung cancer.

The chain combines TRBV20-1 with TRBJ1-6; D remains ambiguous. Germline V gene sequence: CDR1 DFQATT, CDR2 SNEGSKA (reference sequence). The V gene lost 1 base and the J gene lost 9 bases, with 4 bases spanning the gap. The CDR3 consists of 11 residues. The DNA of the CDR3 is TGCAGTGCTAGAGTGGGTTCACCCCTCCACTTT. Amino acid sequence: CSARVGSPLHF.

This clonotype appeared a few times. J is TRBJ2-1 and V is TRBV29-1; no firm D call. CDR3 size: 10 residues. The V gene lost 4 bases and the J gene lost 4 bases, with 2 bases spanning the gap. CDR1 SQVTM and CDR2 ANQGSEA come from the germline V gene. This CDR3 reads CSVVYNEQFF. The CDR3 coding sequence is TGCAGCGTTGTTTACAATGAGCAGTTCTTC.

Only a few counts were recorded for this clonotype. The chain links TRBV7-8 to TRBJ2-1, with D tentatively TRBD2 (5 bases). Germline-derived CDR1 and CDR2 are SGHVS and FQNEAQ. V was cut by 3 bases and J by 5 bases, with 8 bases left in between. The CDR3 is made up of 13 amino acids. The CDR3 sequence is CASSFRGHNEQFF. DNA for the CDR3: TGTGCCAGCAGCTTCCGGGGTCACAATGAGCAGTTCTTC.

This clonotype was seen many times. The CDR3 sequence is CASKHTGELFF. The CDR3, as DNA: TGTGCCAGCAAGCACACCGGGGAGCTGTTTTTT. The chain uses TRBV28 and TRBJ2-2; D uncertain. Trimming cost V 7 bases and J 3 bases, with 3 bases left between them. CDR3 length equals 11 residues. Germline loops: CDR1 MDHEN, CDR2 SYDVKM. The full variable domain, its missing parts supplied by reference TRBV28 and TRBJ2-2, is DVKVTQSSRYLVKRTGEKVFLECVQDMDHENMFWYRQDPGLGLRLIYFSYDVKMKEKGDIPEGYSVSREKKERFSLILESASTNQTSMYLCASKHTGELFFGEGSRLTVL.

This clonotype occurred many times. The chain couples TRBV11-2 to TRBJ1-1; the D gene is possibly TRBD1 (6 bases). The CDR3 has 11 residues. CDR1 is SGHAT and CDR2 is FQNNGV in the germline V gene. The V and J ends lost 5 bases and 8 bases respectively, with 9 bases between them. CDR3 sequence (DNA): TGTGCCAGCAGCAGCGACAGGGAAGCTTTCTTT. This codes for CASSSDREAFF.

This clonotype was detected many times. The CDR3 is CASSSTGGGSNQPQHF. The CDR3 nucleotides are TGTGCCAGCAGCTCAACAGGGGGCGGGAGCAATCAGCCCCAGCATTTT. The chain links TRBV7-2 to TRBJ1-5; 9 bases line up with TRBD1. With V trimmed by 4 bases and J by 1 base, 5 bases remained unmatched. The CDR3 has 16 amino acids. CDR1 is SGHTA and CDR2 is FQGNSA in the germline V gene. Drawing the rest from reference TRBV7-2 and TRBJ1-5, the complete variable domain is GAGVSQSPSNKVTEKGKDVELRCDPISGHTALYWYRQSLGQGLEFLIYFQGNSAPDKSGLPSDRFSAERTGGSVSTLTIQRTQQEDSAVYLCASSSTGGGSNQPQHFGDGTRLSIL.

This clonotype rates as medium-sized. This chain joins TRBV7-9 and TRBJ2-2; 9 bases fit TRBD2. The CDR3 has 16 residues. J lost 4 bases, V lost 2 bases, and 5 bases had no gene match. Germline V gives CDR1 SEHNR, CDR2 FQNEAQ (reference sequence). The CDR3 loop is CASSLPGLAGTGELFF. CDR3 nucleotides: TGTGCCAGCAGCTTACCGGGACTAGCCGGCACCGGGGAGCTGTTTTTT.

This clonotype was detected ten times or more. The J gene is TRBJ1-2, the V gene TRBV15; TRBD1 matches at 7 bases. J gave up 3 bases and V 1 base, and 5 bases lay outside the gene matches. The CDR3 has 15 residues. Germline CDR1 LNHNV, CDR2 YYDKDF (reference sequence). In DNA, the CDR3 is TGTGCCACCAGCAGAGTGGCAGGGGGTGACTATGGCTACACCTTC. It codes for CATSRVAGGDYGYTF. Variable domain in full (rest from reference TRBV15 and TRBJ1-2): DAMVIQNPRYQVTQFGKPVTLSCSQTLNHNVMYWYQQKSSQAPKLLFHYYDKDFNNEADTPDNFQSRRPNTSFCFLDIRSPGLGDTAMYLCATSRVAGGDYGYTFGSGTRLTVV.

In this sample, this clonotype turned up many times. The chain carries TRBV12-3 or TRBV12-4 and TRBJ1-1, with D maybe TRBD1 (6 bases). V was trimmed by 3 bases and J by 6 bases, leaving 11 bases between them. The CDR3 spans 13 residues. CDR3 sequence (DNA): TGTGCCAGCAGTTTCAGGGGAATTGCTGAAGCTTTCTTT. It is translated as CASSFRGIAEAFF.

This clonotype came up many times. The rearrangement links TRBV28 to TRBJ1-1; tentatively, D is TRBD1 (6 bases). The length of the CDR3 is 11 residues. From germline, CDR1 is MDHEN and CDR2 SYDVKM. With 9 bases removed from V and 5 bases from J, the gap between germline ends came to 10 bases. CDR3 loop: CASQQGTEAFF. The CDR3 DNA sequence: TGTGCCAGTCAACAGGGAACTGAAGCTTTCTTT.

This clonotype was picked up many times. V and J are TRBV6-2 or TRBV6-3 and TRBJ2-7, with a weak D call TRBD2 (5 bases). The CDR3 totals 14 residues. V was clipped by 6 bases and J by 3 bases, with 15 bases between them. Germline CDR1 is MNHEY and CDR2 is SVGEGT. The CDR3 sequence is CASRASSARYEQYF. As DNA, the CDR3 is TGTGCCAGCAGGGCTAGTAGCGCCCGCTACGAGCAGTACTTC.

The chain is built from TRBV3-1 and TRBJ1-1; D gene unclear. The germline gives CDR1 LGHDT, CDR2 YNNKEL (reference sequence). V was trimmed by 0 bases and J by 11 bases, leaving 16 bases between them. The CDR3 is 14 amino acids. The CDR3 loop is CASSQDPLGNSAFF. DNA of the CDR3: TGTGCCAGCAGCCAAGATCCGTTAGGGAACTCCGCTTTCTTT.

This clonotype was seen at least ten times. The J gene is TRBJ2-1, the V gene TRBV28, with 10 bases fitting TRBD2. The CDR3 has 14 amino acids. V trimming: 8 bases; J trimming: 8 bases; junction bases outside the gene matches: 9. Germline loops: CDR1 MDHEN, CDR2 SYDVKM. CDR3 DNA sequence: TGTGCCAGCCCTCCTAGCGGGAGTTTCCATGAGCAGTTCTTC. Translation gives CASPPSGSFHEQFF.

This clonotype was recorded at least ten times. This sequence joins TRBV18 and TRBJ1-2; no firm D call. This CDR3 contains 14 residues. Trimming pared 2 bases from V and 0 bases from J, leaving 7 bases between. Per germline, CDR1 KGHSH and CDR2 LQKENI. CDR3 DNA: TGTGCCAGCTCACCAATCGACGCTAACTATGGCTACACCTTC. This encodes CASSPIDANYGYTF.

The CDR3 region is CAIQSLVGETQYF. CDR3 in DNA: TGTGCCATACAAAGTCTCGTCGGGGAGACCCAGTACTTC. The chain recombines TRBV6-6 with TRBJ2-5; D remains unclear. This CDR3 comprises 13 residues. Per the germline V gene, CDR1 is MNHNY and CDR2 is SVGAGI (reference sequence). The ends were cut back, 10 bases at V and 5 bases at J, with 17 bases in the middle.

This clonotype was observed many times. The chain combines TRBV29-1 with TRBJ2-1, with D unresolved. The CDR3 length is 10 residues. Germline CDR1 reads SQVTM; CDR2 reads ANQGSEA. The DNA for the CDR3 is TGCAGTTGGGCCTACAATGAGCAGTTCTTC. It specifies CSWAYNEQFF.

The table lists this clonotype with many counts. The chain employs TRBV11-2 and TRBJ2-3; 10 positions match TRBD2. CDR1 and CDR2 (germline): SGHAT, FQNNGV. V was clipped by 5 bases and J by 4 bases; unmatched bases: 12. The CDR3 sequence is 17 residues long. CDR3 sequence (DNA): TGTGCCAGCAGCATATCCTATGCTAGCGGGAGTGCAGATACGCAGTATTTT. Encoded protein: CASSISYASGSADTQYF.

Within the sample, this clonotype is medium-sized. The chain combines TRBV3-1 with TRBJ2-2, with 7 bases that match TRBD1. The CDR3 loop spans 14 amino acids. Unmatched junction bases numbered 3, after V lost 8 bases and J lost 0 bases. Germline loops: CDR1 LGHDT, CDR2 YNNKEL (reference sequence). The CDR3 protein is CASDDRANTGELFF. DNA of the CDR3: TGTGCCAGCGATGACAGGGCGAACACCGGGGAGCTGTTTTTT.

In its sample, this clonotype was seen a few times. CDR3 sequence reads: CSVETVDSSILNSYEQYF. CDR3 DNA: TGCAGCGTTGAGACGGTCGATAGCTCTATTCTTAACTCCTACGAGCAGTACTTC. J is TRBJ2-7 and V is TRBV29-1; D not resolved. CDR1 and CDR2 (germline): SQVTM, ANQGSEA. The CDR3 runs to 18 residues. Trimming shortened V by 3 bases and J by 0 bases, and 24 bases separated the two germline ends.

This clonotype was recorded many times. The gene calls are TRBV5-1 and TRBJ1-2, with D possibly matching TRBD1 (5 bases). V shed 0 bases and J shed 8 bases, with 17 bases lying between them. Germline V CDR1 and CDR2: SGHRS, YFSETQ. The CDR3 is 15 amino acids. CDR3 sequence: CASSLDSLLGEGYTF. The CDR3 nucleotides read TGCGCCAGCAGCTTGGACAGCCTCCTAGGGGAAGGCTACACCTTC.

The chain joins TRBV7-9 to TRBJ1-1; D is ambiguous. V was trimmed by 4 bases and J by 10 bases, leaving 13 bases between them. Per germline, CDR1 SEHNR and CDR2 FQNEAQ (reference sequence). The CDR3 has 12 residues. Here the CDR3 reads CASSSPWAGAFF. CDR3 coding DNA: TGTGCCAGCAGCTCCCCGTGGGCAGGAGCTTTCTTT.

This chain uses TRBV5-1 with TRBJ2-1; 10 bases map to TRBD1. The CDR3 spans 15 residues. The V gene's germline CDR1 is SGHRS and CDR2 YFSETQ. The junction had 8 bases not matched to a gene; V was cut back by 4 bases and J by 7 bases. The CDR3, as DNA: TGCGCCAGCAGCGGACAGGGGGGAGGCTTTAATGAGCAGTTCTTC. It is translated as CASSGQGGGFNEQFF.

This clonotype was counted once. The chain combines TRBV6-6 with TRBJ1-6; 8 positions agree with TRBD1. CDR3 length equals 14 residues. CDR1 and CDR2 from the germline V gene are MNHNY and SVGAGI (reference sequence). J was trimmed by 6 bases and V by 5 bases; bases with no gene match: 3. DNA for the CDR3: TGTGCCAGCAGTAAGGGACAGGTTAATTCACCCCTCCACTTT. It encodes CASSKGQVNSPLHF.